The next 27 T cell receptor beta chains were all read from a single sample in a study of blood T cell repertoires in COVID-19. Profiling relied on immunoSEQ multiplex PCR, and the TCRdb table lists in-frame clones only, not all of them. The table lists 90,000 or so clones, approximately 91% of them singletons, with 4.5% to 5.5% in the top ten. The sample comprised peripheral blood. The receptors originated from a man aged 55 to 70 with COVID-19, enrolled during active disease.

This rearrangement joins TRBV19 to TRBJ2-3, with D tentatively TRBD2 (6 bases). The CDR3 loop spans 14 amino acids. Germline lookup yields CDR1 LNHDA and CDR2 SQIVND (reference sequence). V was clipped by 3 bases and J by 3 bases, with 10 bases between them. CDR3 sequence reads: CASSMGTATDTQYF. CDR3 bases: TGTGCCAGTAGTATGGGGACTGCTACAGATACGCAGTATTTT.

CDR3 amino acids: CASSRGQGIHQPQHF. CDR3 sequence (DNA): TGTGCCAGCAGCAGGGGACAGGGTATTCATCAGCCCCAGCATTTT. The chain employs TRBV5-6 and TRBJ1-5; 9 bases line up with TRBD1. V lost 4 bases and J lost 5; bases outside the gene matches: 7. Germline CDR1 SGHDT, CDR2 YYEEEE. The CDR3 is 15 residues long.

In its sample, this clone was seen once. The V gene is TRBV6-2 or TRBV6-3, the J gene TRBJ2-1; TRBD2 agrees at 7 bases. The V gene end was trimmed by 0 bases and the J gene end by 9 bases; junction bases not matched to a gene: 8. Germline V gives CDR1 MNHEY, CDR2 SVGEGT. This CDR3 has 15 residues. The CDR3: CASSYSGEGHGEQFF. The CDR3 nucleotides are TGTGCCAGCAGTTACTCCGGGGAGGGCCACGGTGAGCAGTTCTTC.

The rearrangement joins TRBV7-2 to TRBJ2-5, with D possibly being TRBD2 (5 bases). Germline V CDR1 and CDR2: SGHTA, FQGNSA. The CDR3 consists of 14 residues. Trimming removed 5 bases from V and 5 bases from J, with 15 bases in between. CDR3 in DNA: TGTGCCAGCAGCGCCGACGGGGTTCGGGAGACCCAGTACTTC. Translated: CASSADGVRETQYF. The entire variable domain, with the rest obtained from reference TRBV7-2 and TRBJ2-5, is as follows: GAGVSQSPSNKVTEKGKDVELRCDPISGHTALYWYRQSLGQGLEFLIYFQGNSAPDKSGLPSDRFSAERTGGSVSTLTIQRTQQEDSAVYLCASSADGVRETQYFGPGTRLLVL.

The chain combines TRBV11-2 with TRBJ2-7; 8 bases map to TRBD1. Germline V gene data show CDR1 as SGHAT and CDR2 as FQNNGV. The CDR3 sequence is 15 residues long. J lost 0 bases, V lost 1 base, and 2 bases had no gene match. The CDR3 here is CASSLVDRASYEQYF. CDR3 DNA: TGTGCCAGCAGCTTAGTGGACAGGGCCTCCTACGAGCAGTACTTC.

V usage is TRBV6-4 and J usage is TRBJ1-2; TRBD1 is a possible D gene (6 bases). The CDR3 extends over 14 amino acids. Trimming removed 3 bases at V and 6 bases at J, with 14 bases between. Germline CDR1 reads MRHNA; CDR2 reads SNTAGT. CDR3: CASSDRQGSDGYTF. The CDR3 DNA is TGTGCCAGCAGTGATAGGCAGGGGTCGGATGGCTACACCTTC.

The chain uses TRBV4-1 and TRBJ1-4; 8 positions match TRBD1. The ends lost 3 bases at V and 6 bases at J; junction bases unmatched: 9. Germline V gene data show CDR1 as MGHRA and CDR2 as YSYEKL. The CDR3 contains 16 residues. CDR3 coding DNA: TGCGCCAGCAGCCAGGGCATGGGACAGGAGGATGAAAAACTGTTTTTT. Translating gives CASSQGMGQEDEKLFF.

The rearrangement joins TRBV10-3 to TRBJ2-7, with a weak D call TRBD1 (6 bases). This CDR3 has 15 amino acids. V gave up 5 bases and J gave up 3 bases, with 17 bases separating them. Germline CDR1 ENHRY, CDR2 SYGVKD. The CDR3: CAISSAGTNNYEQYF. The CDR3 coding sequence is TGTGCCATCAGTTCCGCCGGGACAAATAACTACGAGCAGTACTTC.

The chain couples TRBV5-4 to TRBJ1-2, with D unclear. The V gene lost 1 base and the J gene lost 7 bases, with 8 bases spanning the gap. There are 12 residues in the CDR3. The germline V gene encodes CDR1 SGHNT and CDR2 YYREEE (reference sequence). CDR3 DNA sequence: TGTGCCAGCAGCTTGCCTTTCGGTGGCTACACCTTC. It is translated as CASSLPFGGYTF.

Worth noting for this clone: One end of the junction fails to match germline, which may point to a read error. V and J are TRBV19 and TRBJ2-3; possibly TRBD1 for D (6 bases). Germline V gene sequence: CDR1 LNHDA, CDR2 SQIVND (reference sequence). The length of the CDR3 is 14 residues. CDR3 in DNA: TGTGCCAGCAGTACAGGGTCGGCGGCAGATACGCAGTATTTT. This encodes CASSTGSAADTQYF.

The J gene is TRBJ2-2, the V gene TRBV2; weak D call: TRBD1 (5 bases). Trimming left V 6 bases short and J 6 bases short, with 14 bases between. Germline V gene data show CDR1 as SNHLY and CDR2 as FYNNEI. This CDR3 spans 14 amino acids. The CDR3 spells CASSGSRTSGELFF. DNA of the CDR3: TGTGCCAGCAGCGGTTCTCGGACATCCGGGGAGCTGTTTTTT.

The chain links TRBV11-2 to TRBJ2-1, with D possibly TRBD2 on 5 matching bases. The CDR3 runs 12 residues. V lost 2 bases and J lost 10, with 9 bases in between. The V gene's germline CDR1 is SGHAT and CDR2 FQNNGV. CDR3 residues: CASSLNGVEQFF. CDR3 DNA sequence: TGTGCCAGCAGCTTAAACGGGGTAGAGCAGTTCTTC.

V usage is TRBV7-9 and J usage is TRBJ1-3; D might be TRBD1 (6 bases). The CDR3 runs to 14 residues. Trimming removed 5 bases from V and 3 bases from J, with 11 bases in between. Germline V gene lookup returns CDR1 SEHNR and CDR2 FQNEAQ (reference sequence). The CDR3: CASSPGTLGNTIYF. CDR3 DNA: TGTGCCAGCAGCCCGGGGACACTTGGAAACACCATATATTTT.

The rearrangement uses TRBV6-6 and TRBJ2-1; 9 positions match TRBD2. This CDR3 comprises 15 residues. With V trimmed by 7 bases and J by 2 bases, 6 bases remained unmatched. CDR1 is MNHNY, CDR2 SVGAGI, per germline (reference sequence). CDR3 nucleotides: TGTGCCAGCACCCTCTCTAGCGGGACCTACAATGAGCAGTTCTTC. Translated: CASTLSSGTYNEQFF.

V gene TRBV3-1 (or the pseudogene TRBV3-2) combines with J gene TRBJ2-2; D is perhaps TRBD1 (6 bases). The V end lost 4 bases, the J end lost 4 bases, and 13 bases lay between the germline ends. In germline, CDR1 is LGHDT, CDR2 YNNKEL (reference sequence). The CDR3 is made up of 15 amino acids. In nucleotides, the CDR3 is TGTGCCAGCAGCCCACACAGGGTGGGCACCGGGGAGCTGTTTTTT. Its translation is CASSPHRVGTGELFF.

A single count supports this clone. The J gene is TRBJ1-1, the V gene TRBV7-2, with D possibly matching TRBD1 (5 bases). The CDR3 has 14 residues. Germline V gene lookup returns CDR1 SGHTA and CDR2 FQGNSA. With 4 bases removed from V and 0 bases from J, the gap between germline ends came to 9 bases. The CDR3 DNA is TGTGCCAGCAGCTCGCGGACACTGAACACTGAAGCTTTCTTT. Translated, it gives CASSSRTLNTEAFF. Full variable domain (outside the CDR3, taken from reference TRBV7-2 and TRBJ1-1): GAGVSQSPSNKVTEKGKDVELRCDPISGHTALYWYRQSLGQGLEFLIYFQGNSAPDKSGLPSDRFSAERTGGSVSTLTIQRTQQEDSAVYLCASSSRTLNTEAFFGQGTRLTVV.

The V gene is TRBV4-2, the J gene TRBJ2-7; perhaps TRBD2 as D (6 bases). Germline V CDR1 and CDR2: LGHNA, YNFKEQ. V was pared by 0 bases and J by 0 bases, with 9 bases between. The CDR3 spans 15 residues. CDR3 sequence: CASSQDLTSSYEQYF. DNA of the CDR3: TGTGCCAGCAGCCAAGACCTGACTAGCTCCTACGAGCAGTACTTC.

The rearrangement joins TRBV21-1 to TRBJ1-2; TRBD1 reflects the table's D call only, with no check against the DNA. TRBV21-1 counts as a pseudogene. The CDR3 sequence is 14 residues long. The CDR3 loop reads CASSEGTGMDGYTF. In nucleotides, the CDR3 is TGTGCCAGCAGCGAGGGGACAGGAATGGATGGCTACACCTTC.

V usage is TRBV5-4 and J usage is TRBJ2-5; D uncertain. The CDR3 extends over 12 amino acids. Per the germline V gene, CDR1 is SGHNT and CDR2 is YYREEE (reference sequence). Trimming removed 4 bases at V and 0 bases at J, with 4 bases between. The CDR3 loop reads CASSIDQETQYF. The CDR3 coding sequence is TGTGCCAGCAGCATAGACCAAGAGACCCAGTACTTC.

The V call is TRBV24-1, the J call TRBJ2-1; 10 nucleotides line up with TRBD1. CDR3 size: 16 residues. After removal of 6 bases from V and 0 bases from J, the junction contained 4 bases not matched to a gene. Germline values: CDR1 KGHDR, CDR2 SFDVKD. DNA of the CDR3: TGTGCCACCAGTAAGGACAGGGGGAGCTCCTACAATGAGCAGTTCTTC. Translated, it gives CATSKDRGSSYNEQFF.

The J gene is TRBJ1-2, the V gene TRBV25-1; TRBD1 aligns across 8 bases. This CDR3 is built from 14 residues. The V gene end was trimmed by 9 bases and the J gene end by 4 bases; junction bases not matched to a gene: 10. Germline-derived CDR1 and CDR2 are MGHDK and SYGVNS. CDR3 coding DNA: TGTGCCAGTGCTACTTCAGGGGGCAGCTATGGCTACACCTTC. It yields the protein CASATSGGSYGYTF.

The J gene is TRBJ1-5, the V gene TRBV19, with 7 bases that match TRBD1. Trimming removed 3 bases from V and 6 bases from J; junction bases left unmatched: 11. Germline V gene data show CDR1 as LNHDA and CDR2 as SQIVND (reference sequence). This CDR3 contains 16 residues. Written as DNA, the CDR3 is TGTGCCAGTAGTATCTCGGGATGGCAGGGGGGTCAGCCCCAGCATTTT. Its protein is CASSISGWQGGQPQHF.

The genes are TRBV7-2 and TRBJ2-3, with D possibly being TRBD2 (6 bases). This CDR3 comprises 18 residues. V shed 0 bases and J shed 0 bases, with 16 bases lying between them. Germline V gives CDR1 SGHTA, CDR2 FQGNSA. For the CDR3, the DNA is TGTGCCAGCAGCTTAGCCCGGGAGTCTGGATTCAGCACAGATACGCAGTATTTT. This gives the protein CASSLARESGFSTDTQYF.

The table lists this clone with a count of one. The chain links TRBV10-2 to TRBJ2-7, with D tentatively TRBD1 (5 bases). This CDR3 has 14 amino acids. The germline CDR1 and CDR2 sequences are WSHSY and SAAADI. Trimming stripped 0 bases from V and 3 bases from J, with 9 bases between. CDR3 protein: CASSESGVNYEQYF. For the CDR3, the DNA is TGCGCCAGCAGTGAGTCAGGGGTTAACTACGAGCAGTACTTC.

This sequence joins TRBV6-6 and TRBJ1-5, with 7 bases that match TRBD1. The trim removed 6 bases at V and 3 bases at J, leaving 5 bases unmatched. Germline lookup yields CDR1 MNHNY and CDR2 SVGAGI (reference sequence). The CDR3 is made up of 14 amino acids. The CDR3 DNA reads TGTGCCAGCAGCGAACAGGGGCCCAATCAGCCCCAGCATTTT. Translating it yields CASSEQGPNQPQHF.

The gene calls are TRBV24-1 and TRBJ1-4, with 7 bases lining up with TRBD1. This CDR3 has 14 amino acids. V lost 4 bases, J lost 5 bases, and 3 bases stayed unmatched. Germline loops: CDR1 KGHDR, CDR2 SFDVKD. Here the CDR3 DNA reads TGTGCCACCAGTGAGGGACAGACAAATGAAAAACTGTTTTTT. Its protein product is CATSEGQTNEKLFF.

This chain joins TRBV11-2 and TRBJ1-2; 7 bases match TRBD1. CDR1 is SGHAT, CDR2 FQNNGV, per germline. The CDR3 runs to 13 residues. Trimming took 2 bases from V and 8 from J; bases not matched to a gene: 5. CDR3 loop: CASSLTGDSGYTF. Here the CDR3 DNA reads TGTGCCAGCAGCTTAACAGGGGACAGCGGCTACACCTTC. Full variable domain (missing parts from reference TRBV11-2 and TRBJ1-2): EAGVAQSPRYKIIEKRQSVAFWCNPISGHATLYWYQQILGQGPKLLIQFQNNGVVDDSQLPKDRFSAERLKGVDSTLKIQPAKLEDSAVYLCASSLTGDSGYTFGSGTRLTVV.